This T cell receptor (beta chain) came from a study of response to subunit inactivated influenza vaccine. Study-level results: It was the authors' suggestion that each seasonal influenza vaccination recruits few new T cells.

TCRdb re-derived calls from the RT-PCR reads in MiXCR, one entry per CDR3 protein. Of 490,000 or so distinct CDR3 sequences in the sample, about 7.6% were seen once. The J segment lost 2 bases and the V segment lost 0 bases, leaving 7 bases of the junction unmatched. The CDR3 has 17 residues. Per the germline V gene, CDR1 is SGHTA and CDR2 is FQGNSA. This clonotype was counted only a few times. Its antigen is currently unknown. The rearrangement uses TRBV7-2 and TRBJ2-5; 9 nucleotides agree with TRBD2. This receptor was taken from a man aged 50-75 years who received an inactivated influenza vaccine. The sequencing here drew on PBMCs from blood, taken less than 25 months after vaccination. CDR3 protein: CASSLARTTSGQETQYF. The CDR3 coding sequence is TGTGCCAGCAGCTTAGCGCGGACGACTAGCGGACAAGAGACCCAGTACTTC.